These 4 T cell receptor beta chains were sequenced from one sample in a study of T-cell memory formation after mild COVID-19. A single record per CDR3 protein comes from TCRdb applying MiXCR to the 5' RACE reads. The repertoire has some 340,000 distinct CDR3 sequences, over 10% of them found once; the top ten carry roughly 23%. Sequences were obtained from PBMCs or a T cell subset sorted from them (not recorded which). The receptors stem from a man between 18 and 35 years old who had mild COVID-19 (a few samples of this study predate the infection). Cell type and time point are not known.

This clonotype was observed a few times. The J gene is TRBJ1-5, the V gene TRBV20-1; D unresolved. CDR1 and CDR2 from the germline V gene are DFQATT and SNEGSKA (reference sequence). V was cut by 3 bases and J by 5 bases, with 8 bases left in between. The CDR3 loop spans 12 amino acids. The CDR3 reads CSARSGDQPQHF. CDR3 sequence (DNA): TGCAGTGCTAGGTCTGGGGATCAGCCCCAGCATTTT.

V is TRBV6-6 and J is TRBJ2-5; 9 bases are shared with TRBD1. Trimming took 4 bases from V and 4 from J; bases not matched to a gene: 10. The CDR3 totals 16 residues. Germline V gives CDR1 MNHNY, CDR2 SVGAGI (reference sequence). The DNA of the CDR3 is TGTGCCAGCAGTTCCACCGGGACAGGGCACGCAGAGACCCAGTACTTC. It codes for CASSSTGTGHAETQYF.

The sample holds many counts of this clonotype. This chain connects TRBV5-6 to TRBJ2-3; 10 positions match TRBD1. CDR1 is SGHDT, CDR2 YYEEEE, per germline. The junction had 5 bases not matched to a gene; V was cut back by 1 base and J by 6 bases. This CDR3 is built from 15 residues. CDR3 nucleotides: TGTGCCAGCAGCTTGCGAGGACAGGGGGACGATACGCAGTATTTT. It translates to CASSLRGQGDDTQYF.

There are a few counts of this clonotype. The rearrangement uses TRBV12-3 or TRBV12-4 and TRBJ1-5; unclear D gene. Trimming stripped 7 bases from V and 6 bases from J, with 16 bases between. This CDR3 region has 14 residues. CDR3 protein: CASTGVLGSQPQHF. The CDR3, as DNA: TGTGCCAGCACCGGGGTCTTGGGAAGTCAGCCCCAGCATTTT.